Included here is one T cell receptor (beta chain) sequence, with context. The target antigen is unknown. Germline CDR1 reads SGHNT; CDR2 reads YENEEA. J was trimmed by 3 bases and V by 5 bases; bases with no gene match: 5. The CDR3 is 14 residues long. The sample comes from a study of cytomegalovirus exposure and HLA in healthy donors. Findings and caveats of the study: In a later analysis, common viral pathogens appeared linked to several of the most significant clusters. Cytomegalovirus association was assigned to about 150 TCR beta chains.

Amplification used 60 Vbeta primers and 13 Jbeta primers. Clones were read by immunoSEQ multiplex PCR, and TCRdb kept only the in-frame ones, dropping some. The data contain about 170,000 clones, roughly 72% of them singletons. The sample consisted of PBMCs. The TCR originated in a young woman in good health and CMV-seropositive. The rearrangement links TRBV11-3 to TRBJ2-7; 9 nucleotides match TRBD1. Here the CDR3 reads CASSLSGQGYEQYF. As DNA, the CDR3 is TGTGCCAGCAGCCTTTCGGGACAGGGCTACGAGCAGTACTTC.